The next 24 T cell receptor beta chains were all read from a single sample in a study of blood T cell repertoires in COVID-19 (dated by TCRdb to the early 2020s). Libraries were made using the immunoSEQ multiplex PCR assay. Drawn from immuneACCESS, this table holds only the in-frame rearrangements with V and J called that TCRdb kept. Clones are partly lost; checked studies trace under half to an unresolved V gene and leave the rest unexplained. The sample table lists more than 9,500 clones, roughly four fifths of them with a count of one. The ten biggest clones cover under 5% of the sample. Input material: peripheral blood. The receptors were gathered from a woman in her fifties or sixties with acute or convalescent COVID-19.

The chain joins TRBV6-6 to TRBJ1-5; TRBD1 is a possible D gene (6 bases). V lost 2 bases to trimming and J lost 5 bases, with 13 bases between them. The CDR3 is 15 residues long. CDR1 and CDR2 from the germline V gene are MNHNY and SVGAGI (reference sequence). The CDR3 spells CASSYPGTLHQPQHF. As DNA, the CDR3 is TGTGCCAGCAGTTACCCGGGGACACTTCATCAGCCCCAGCATTTT.

The CDR3, as DNA: TGTGCCAGCAGGCCCGGGACTACCGGGACGCAGTATTTT. Its protein product is CASRPGTTGTQYF. The J gene is TRBJ2-3, the V gene TRBV7-9; 7 nucleotides line up with TRBD2. Losses at the gene ends were 6 bases for V and 9 bases for J; bases not matched to a gene: 9. Germline V gene data show CDR1 as SEHNR and CDR2 as FQNEAQ (reference sequence). This CDR3 contains 13 residues.

The chain is built from TRBV11-2 and TRBJ1-1; maybe TRBD1 (5 bases). CDR1 and CDR2 (germline): SGHAT, FQNNGV. Trimming left V 2 bases short and J 9 bases short, with 10 bases between. The length of the CDR3 is 12 residues. The CDR3: CASSLIGAKAFF. CDR3 nucleotides: TGTGCCAGCAGCTTAATTGGGGCGAAAGCTTTCTTT.

The V gene is TRBV14, the J gene TRBJ2-7, with 8 positions matching TRBD2. The V gene's germline CDR1 is SGHDN and CDR2 FVKESK. Losses at the gene ends were 5 bases for V and 3 bases for J; bases not matched to a gene: 9. CDR3 length equals 15 residues. The CDR3 protein is CASSSTGTRNYEQYF. As DNA, the CDR3 is TGTGCCAGCAGCTCTACCGGGACTAGAAACTACGAGCAGTACTTC.

The J gene is TRBJ2-7, the V gene TRBV7-3; D might be TRBD2 (7 bases). The CDR3 consists of 14 residues. The V end lost 5 bases, the J end lost 6 bases, and 17 bases lay between the germline ends. The germline V gene encodes CDR1 SGHTA and CDR2 FQGTGA. This CDR3 reads CASSPRGGPVEQYF. In DNA, the CDR3 is TGTGCCAGCAGCCCGAGGGGGGGCCCTGTCGAGCAGTACTTC.

This sequence joins TRBV2 and TRBJ2-1, with TRBD2 as a possible D gene (6 bases). Trimming removed 1 base from V and 0 bases from J, with 16 bases in between. This CDR3 region has 18 residues. Germline V gives CDR1 SNHLY, CDR2 FYNNEI. This CDR3 reads CASSEGPVGGPSYNEQFF. CDR3 DNA: TGTGCCAGCAGTGAAGGTCCGGTCGGGGGACCCTCCTACAATGAGCAGTTCTTC.

V is TRBV9 and J is TRBJ2-1; D possibly corresponds to TRBD2 (7 bases). The CDR3 runs 16 residues. CDR1 is SGDLS, CDR2 YYNGEE, per germline. The V end lost 5 bases, the J end lost 8 bases, and 23 bases lay between the germline ends. The CDR3 protein is CASSPWEVGGPHEQFF. The CDR3 DNA reads TGTGCCAGCAGTCCCTGGGAAGTCGGGGGGCCACATGAGCAGTTCTTC.

In this sample, this clone turned up a few times. The rearrangement joins TRBV3-1 (or the pseudogene TRBV3-2) to TRBJ2-3; no definite D call. The CDR3 spans 13 residues. CDR1 LGHDT and CDR2 YNNKEL come from the germline V gene (reference sequence). V gave up 6 bases and J gave up 6 bases, with 13 bases separating them. CDR3 residues: CASSARPGDTQYF. The CDR3 nucleotides are TGTGCCAGCAGTGCGCGGCCCGGGGATACGCAGTATTTT.

In its sample, this clone was seen once. CDR3 amino acids: CATREVDGQPQHF. In DNA, the CDR3 is TGTGCCACCCGGGAGGTCGACGGTCAGCCCCAGCATTTT. The chain couples TRBV6-5 to TRBJ1-5, with no clear D. The CDR3 sequence is 13 residues long. Germline V gene data show CDR1 as MNHEY and CDR2 as SVGAGI. Trimming stripped 10 bases from V and 6 bases from J, with 16 bases between.

The chain combines TRBV28 with TRBJ1-1; no clear D. This CDR3 has 14 amino acids. Trimming removed 3 bases from V and 11 bases from J, with 19 bases in between. Per germline, CDR1 MDHEN and CDR2 SYDVKM. The CDR3, as DNA: TGTGCCAGCAGTTTTTTGTCGGGATACGGATTCGCTTTCTTT. Translation gives CASSFLSGYGFAFF. Full variable domain (outside the CDR3, taken from reference TRBV28 and TRBJ1-1): DVKVTQSSRYLVKRTGEKVFLECVQDMDHENMFWYRQDPGLGLRLIYFSYDVKMKEKGDIPEGYSVSREKKERFSLILESASTNQTSMYLCASSFLSGYGFAFFGQGTRLTVV.

The V call is TRBV29-1, the J call TRBJ1-1, with D possibly being TRBD1 (6 bases). Germline V lookup: CDR1 SQVTM, CDR2 ANQGSEA. This CDR3 has 12 amino acids. V lost 7 bases, J lost 1 base, and 10 bases lay in between. The CDR3, as DNA: TGCAGCGCACTGGGGGCGAACACTGAAGCTTTCTTT. This encodes CSALGANTEAFF. The full variable domain, with the rest looked up from reference TRBV29-1 and TRBJ1-1, is SAVISQKPSRDICQRGTSLTIQCQVDSQVTMMFWYRQQPGQSLTLIATANQGSEATYESGFVIDKFPISRPNLTFSTLTVSNMSPEDSSIYLCSALGANTEAFFGQGTRLTVV.

Worth noting for this clone: Distinct nucleotide sequences in the sample also encode this CDR3. The genes are TRBV3-1 (or the pseudogene TRBV3-2) and TRBJ2-1; 7 bases fit TRBD1. Looked up from germline, CDR1 is LGHDT and CDR2 is YNNKEL (reference sequence). Trimming cost V 1 base and J 10 bases; bases outside gene matches: 7. The CDR3 length is 14 residues. In DNA, the CDR3 is TGTGCCAGCAGCCAAGCACAGGGGAGAGGGGAGCAGTTCTTC. Protein product: CASSQAQGRGEQFF.

This rearrangement joins TRBV6-5 to TRBJ2-2; TRBD1 matches at 7 bases. This CDR3 contains 16 residues. Germline CDR1 and CDR2: MNHEY and SVGAGI. Losses at the gene ends were 2 bases for V and 2 bases for J; bases not matched to a gene: 5. CDR3 sequence (DNA): TGTGCCAGCAGTTACGGTGGGACAGTAAACACCGGGGAGCTGTTTTTT. Its protein product is CASSYGGTVNTGELFF.

V and J are TRBV2 and TRBJ2-5; TRBD1 might be the D (6 bases). The CDR3 runs 14 residues. V lost 8 bases and J lost 3, with 16 bases in between. Germline V CDR1 and CDR2: SNHLY, FYNNEI. CDR3 DNA sequence: TGTGCCAGCGTTCCCCGGACAGCCAAAGAGACCCAGTACTTC. Its protein is CASVPRTAKETQYF.

V usage is TRBV5-1 and J usage is TRBJ2-2, with D unresolved. The V end was cut by 3 bases, the J end by 2 bases, with 11 bases between. The V gene's germline CDR1 is SGHRS and CDR2 YFSETQ. The CDR3 loop spans 15 amino acids. The CDR3 DNA follows: TGCGCCAGCAGCTCCCGACTGCGAAACACCGGGGAGCTGTTTTTT. Amino acid sequence: CASSSRLRNTGELFF.

The chain uses TRBV29-1 and TRBJ2-1; 10 nucleotides agree with TRBD1. This CDR3 is built from 16 residues. V lost 3 bases to trimming and J lost 8 bases; unmatched junction nucleotides: 13. Germline loops: CDR1 SQVTM, CDR2 ANQGSEA. This CDR3 reads CSVDRTGGTVAYEQFF. The CDR3 DNA reads TGCAGCGTTGACCGGACAGGGGGTACAGTTGCATATGAGCAGTTCTTC.

The table lists this clone with a few counts. The chain joins TRBV19 to TRBJ1-2, with 11 bases that match TRBD1. The V and J ends lost 7 bases and 4 bases, in that order; junction bases with no gene match: 14. The CDR3 is made up of 17 amino acids. Germline assignment: CDR1 LNHDA and CDR2 SQIVND (reference sequence). CDR3 in DNA: TGTGCCAGTACCCCCAACTCCGGGACAGGGGGGATCTATGGCTACACCTTC. Translating gives CASTPNSGTGGIYGYTF.

The V and J genes are TRBV6-5 and TRBJ1-5; 8 nucleotides match TRBD1. Unmatched junction bases numbered 9, after V lost 5 bases and J lost 9 bases. Germline lookup yields CDR1 MNHEY and CDR2 SVGAGI. The CDR3 is 14 amino acids. In nucleotides, the CDR3 is TGTGCCAGCAGTCATCGGACAGGGCTGGGGCCCCAGCATTTT. It translates to CASSHRTGLGPQHF.

This clone was observed once. V is TRBV5-6 and J is TRBJ1-2; the match to TRBD1 covers 7 bases. V lost 3 bases to trimming and J lost 6 bases; unmatched junction nucleotides: 11. CDR1 is SGHDT, CDR2 YYEEEE, per germline. The CDR3 totals 15 residues. The CDR3 region is CASSSVTRGLDGYTF. The CDR3, as DNA: TGTGCCAGCAGCTCAGTCACGAGGGGGCTGGATGGCTACACCTTC.

The chain combines TRBV6-5 with TRBJ2-2; 11 bases are shared with TRBD2. Losses at the gene ends were 6 bases for V and 6 bases for J; bases not matched to a gene: 6. CDR1 MNHEY and CDR2 SVGAGI come from the germline V gene. The CDR3 runs 15 residues. The CDR3 nucleotides are TGTGCCAGCAGGCCTAGCGGGGGGTTGGCCGGGGAGCTGTTTTTT. Amino acid sequence: CASRPSGGLAGELFF.

The chain uses TRBV18 and TRBJ1-5; a possible D gene is TRBD1 (5 bases). Germline lookup yields CDR1 KGHSH and CDR2 LQKENI. V shed 6 bases and J shed 6 bases, with 24 bases lying between them. This CDR3 is built from 17 residues. This CDR3 is CASSPRSVAGSGQPQHF. CDR3 sequence (DNA): TGTGCCAGCTCTCCTCGATCAGTTGCAGGGTCGGGTCAGCCCCAGCATTTT.

V is TRBV2 and J is TRBJ2-1; 12 nucleotides line up with TRBD2. The CDR3 contains 14 residues. Germline CDR1 SNHLY, CDR2 FYNNEI. V lost 8 bases and J lost 6; bases outside the gene matches: 5. The DNA of the CDR3 is TGTGCCAGCCTGCGGACTAGCGGGATCAATGAGCAGTTCTTC. Amino acid sequence: CASLRTSGINEQFF.

V and J are TRBV15 and TRBJ2-7; TRBD2 might be the D (7 bases). V shed 0 bases and J shed 0 bases, with 15 bases lying between them. The CDR3 runs 17 residues. Per the germline V gene, CDR1 is LNHNV and CDR2 is YYDKDF (reference sequence). In DNA, the CDR3 is TGTGCCACCAGCAGAGATCTTCCGGGGGGCCTCTCCTACGAGCAGTACTTC. The encoded protein is CATSRDLPGGLSYEQYF.

This chain links TRBV9 with TRBJ1-2, with TRBD1 as a possible D gene (6 bases). This CDR3 has 12 amino acids. Germline values: CDR1 SGDLS, CDR2 YYNGEE. Trimming stripped 5 bases from V and 9 bases from J, with 14 bases between. The CDR3 sequence is CASRATGSRYTF. DNA for the CDR3: TGTGCCAGCAGGGCGACAGGATCCCGCTACACCTTC. Full variable domain (missing parts from reference TRBV9 and TRBJ1-2): DSGVTQTPKHLITATGQRVTLRCSPRSGDLSVYWYQQSLDQGLQFLIQYYNGEERAKGNILERFSAQQFPDLHSELNLSSLELGDSALYFCASRATGSRYTFGSGTRLTVV.